The entry below describes one T cell receptor beta chain. The data originate from a study of blood T cell repertoires in COVID-19. Generated by immunoSEQ multiplex PCR, the TCRdb table keeps only in-frame clones and is missing some. The sample holds about 140,000 clones; 84% are singletons and the top ten take around 5%. The germline CDR1 and CDR2 sequences are SGHTA and FQGNSA. J gave up 0 bases and V 1 base, and 3 bases lay outside the gene matches. The CDR3 sequence is 17 residues long. The V gene is TRBV7-2, the J gene TRBJ2-7; the match to TRBD2 covers 13 bases. Sequenced material: peripheral blood. The sequence derives from a human donor in a cohort sampled during active COVID-19. The CDR3 nucleotides read TGTGCCAGCAGCTTAGAACTAGCGGGGGGGAGCTCCTACGAGCAGTACTTC. Translation: CASSLELAGGSSYEQYF. Full variable domain (outside the CDR3, taken from reference TRBV7-2 and TRBJ2-7): GAGVSQSPSNKVTEKGKDVELRCDPISGHTALYWYRQSLGQGLEFLIYFQGNSAPDKSGLPSDRFSAERTGGSVSTLTIQRTQQEDSAVYLCASSLELAGGSSYEQYFGPGTRLTVT.